These 8 T cell receptor beta chains were all obtained from the same sample, sequenced in a study of chemoradiotherapy in HPV16-positive cancers. Profiling relied on immunoSEQ multiplex PCR, and the TCRdb table lists in-frame clones only, not all of them. The top ten hold approximately 5.4% of the sample, which has around 40,000 clones, around 76% seen once. This specimen consisted of blood, obtained from a patient who underwent chemoradiotherapy. These receptors originate from a human donor with HPV-associated anogenital cancer.

This chain's CDR3 is CASGEGYEQYF. CDR3 in DNA: TGTGCTAGTGGAGAGGGGTACGAGCAGTACTTC. J is TRBJ2-7 and V is TRBV12-5; D tentatively fits TRBD1 or TRBD2 (5 bases each). Trimming took 6 bases from V and 4 from J, leaving 7 bases between them. Germline V gene lookup returns CDR1 LGHNT and CDR2 FRNRAP. The CDR3 has 11 residues.

This clone has a handful of counts. The chain recombines TRBV2 with TRBJ2-1; D not certain. Between the trimmed V and J ends, which lost 6 bases and 15 bases, there was a span of 15 bases. Germline lookup yields CDR1 SNHLY and CDR2 FYNNEI. The CDR3 contains 11 residues. CDR3 region: CASREQQLPFF. The CDR3 bases are TGTGCCAGCAGAGAACAGCAATTGCCGTTCTTC.

The chain recombines TRBV5-1 with TRBJ2-3; D is unresolved. V was pared by 9 bases and J by 0 bases, with 17 bases between. Germline V lookup: CDR1 SGHRS, CDR2 YFSETQ. CDR3 length: 15 amino acids. CDR3 sequence (DNA): TGCGCCACCTTCCCGGACCCACAAAGCACAGATACGCAGTATTTT. Translating gives CATFPDPQSTDTQYF.

This rearrangement joins TRBV7-2 to TRBJ2-7; unclear D gene. Germline V gives CDR1 SGHTA, CDR2 FQGNSA. V lost 1 base, J lost 2 bases, and 9 bases lay in between. CDR3 length: 14 amino acids. The CDR3 sequence: CASSLGGRTYEQYF. The CDR3 nucleotides read TGTGCCAGCAGCTTAGGGGGTAGAACCTACGAGCAGTACTTC.

The chain recombines TRBV28 with TRBJ2-7, with D tentatively TRBD1 (5 bases). This CDR3 is 12 amino acids long. The germline V gene encodes CDR1 MDHEN and CDR2 SYDVKM. V gave up 8 bases and J gave up 4 bases, with 12 bases separating them. The CDR3 coding sequence is TGTGCCAGCGGCAGGGAAAAGTACGAGCAGTACTTC. Protein sequence: CASGREKYEQYF.

Only one count was recorded for this clone. The chain couples TRBV25-1 to TRBJ2-7, with D possibly being TRBD1 or TRBD2 (6 bases each). This CDR3 region has 17 residues. From germline, CDR1 is MGHDK and CDR2 SYGVNS. The V end was cut by 6 bases, the J end by 5 bases, with 26 bases between. The CDR3 region has the DNA TGTGCCAGCAGGGCTGGGGGGCGGGGCCGGATCCGCGACGAGCAGTACTTC. Residues: CASRAGGRGRIRDEQYF.

The V call is TRBV18, the J call TRBJ2-2; D ambiguous. V was cut by 0 bases and J by 5 bases, with 7 bases left in between. Germline loops: CDR1 KGHSH, CDR2 LQKENI. This CDR3 comprises 14 residues. The CDR3 DNA follows: TGTGCCAGCTCACCACCTTCTAAAACCGGGGAGCTGTTTTTT. Amino acid sequence: CASSPPSKTGELFF.

The rearrangement uses TRBV29-1 and TRBJ1-2, with D possibly TRBD1 on 6 matching bases. The CDR3 covers 11 residues. Germline V gene data show CDR1 as SQVTM and CDR2 as ANQGSEA. The V end was cut by 4 bases, the J end by 6 bases, with 9 bases between. This CDR3 is CSVGRGDGYTF. CDR3 nucleotide sequence: TGCAGCGTTGGAAGGGGGGATGGCTACACCTTC.